This T cell receptor (beta chain) derives from a study of T cells in Graves' hyperthyroidism and ophthalmopathy. Amplified TCR beta CDR3 regions came from RNA transcripts. The study used the HTBI primer set for a first-round RT-PCR of the TCR CDR3. TCRdb fed the multiplex PCR reads into MiXCR, producing one record per CDR3 protein. Among about 360,000 distinct CDR3 sequences listed, approximately 13% were seen once. CDR1 is DFQATT and CDR2 is SNEGSKA in the germline V gene (reference sequence). The V end lost 7 bases, the J end lost 2 bases, and 9 bases lay between the germline ends. This CDR3 has 12 residues. This clonotype came up many times.

The rearrangement uses TRBV20-1 and TRBJ2-1; no clear D. The source is a woman aged 18 to 35 with Graves' hyperthyroidism. The sample taken for sequencing was blood. CDR3 protein: CSVEGPYNEQFF. CDR3 nucleotides: TGCAGTGTCGAAGGACCCTACAATGAGCAGTTCTTC.